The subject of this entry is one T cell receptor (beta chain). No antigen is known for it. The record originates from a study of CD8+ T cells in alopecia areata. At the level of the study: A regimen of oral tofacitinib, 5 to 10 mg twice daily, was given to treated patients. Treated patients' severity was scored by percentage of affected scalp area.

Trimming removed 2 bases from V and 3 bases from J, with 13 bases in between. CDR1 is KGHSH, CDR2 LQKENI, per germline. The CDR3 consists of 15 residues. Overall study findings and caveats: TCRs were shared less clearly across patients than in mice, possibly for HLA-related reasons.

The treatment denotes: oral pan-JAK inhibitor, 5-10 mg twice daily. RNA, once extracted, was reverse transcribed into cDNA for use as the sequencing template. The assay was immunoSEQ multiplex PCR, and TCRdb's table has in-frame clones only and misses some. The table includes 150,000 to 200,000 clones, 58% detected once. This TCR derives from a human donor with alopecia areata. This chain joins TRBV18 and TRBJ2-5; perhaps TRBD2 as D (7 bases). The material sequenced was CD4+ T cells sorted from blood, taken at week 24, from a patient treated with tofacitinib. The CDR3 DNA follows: TGTGCCAGCTCACCAGTGGCGGGGGCTGAAGAGACCCAGTACTTC. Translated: CASSPVAGAEETQYF.